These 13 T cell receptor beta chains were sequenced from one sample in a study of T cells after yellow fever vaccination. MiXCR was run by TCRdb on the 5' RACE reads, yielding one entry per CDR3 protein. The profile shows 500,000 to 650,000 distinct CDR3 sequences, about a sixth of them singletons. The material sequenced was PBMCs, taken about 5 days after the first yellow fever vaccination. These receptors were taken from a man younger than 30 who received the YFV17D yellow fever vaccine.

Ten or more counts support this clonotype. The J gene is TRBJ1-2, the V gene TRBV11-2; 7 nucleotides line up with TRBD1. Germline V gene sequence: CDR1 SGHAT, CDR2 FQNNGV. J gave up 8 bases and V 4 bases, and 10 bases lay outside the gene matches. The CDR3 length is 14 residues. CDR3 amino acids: CASSSLTDRPGYTF. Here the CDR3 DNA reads TGTGCCAGCAGCTCGCTAACGGACAGGCCAGGCTACACCTTC. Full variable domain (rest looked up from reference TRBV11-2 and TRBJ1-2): EAGVAQSPRYKIIEKRQSVAFWCNPISGHATLYWYQQILGQGPKLLIQFQNNGVVDDSQLPKDRFSAERLKGVDSTLKIQPAKLEDSAVYLCASSSLTDRPGYTFGSGTRLTVV.

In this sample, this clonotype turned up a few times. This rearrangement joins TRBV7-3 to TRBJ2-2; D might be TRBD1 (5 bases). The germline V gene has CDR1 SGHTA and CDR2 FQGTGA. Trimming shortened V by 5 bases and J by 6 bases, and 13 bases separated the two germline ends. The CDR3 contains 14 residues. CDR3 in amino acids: CASSRTAGSGELFF. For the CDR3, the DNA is TGTGCCAGCAGCCGTACTGCAGGGTCCGGGGAGCTGTTTTTT.

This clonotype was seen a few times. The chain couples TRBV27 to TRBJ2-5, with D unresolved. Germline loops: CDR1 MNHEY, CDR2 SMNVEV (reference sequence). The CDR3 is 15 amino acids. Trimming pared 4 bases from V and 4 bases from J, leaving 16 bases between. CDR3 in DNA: TGTGCCAGCAGTTGGCCTTTCGGGTCTCCAGAGACCCAGTACTTC. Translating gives CASSWPFGSPETQYF.

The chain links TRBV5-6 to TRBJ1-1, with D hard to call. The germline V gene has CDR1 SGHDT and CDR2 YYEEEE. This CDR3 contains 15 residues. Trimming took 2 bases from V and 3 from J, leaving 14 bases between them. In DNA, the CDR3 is TGTGCCAGCAGCTTAGGATACCCCGCGGACACTGAAGCTTTCTTT. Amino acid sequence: CASSLGYPADTEAFF.

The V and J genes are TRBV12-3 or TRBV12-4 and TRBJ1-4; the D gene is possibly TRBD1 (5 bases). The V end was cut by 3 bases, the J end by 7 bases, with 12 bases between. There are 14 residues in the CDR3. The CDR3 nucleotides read TGTGCCAGCAGTTTTACCAGGGTGTGTGAAAAACTGTTTTTT. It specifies CASSFTRVCEKLFF.

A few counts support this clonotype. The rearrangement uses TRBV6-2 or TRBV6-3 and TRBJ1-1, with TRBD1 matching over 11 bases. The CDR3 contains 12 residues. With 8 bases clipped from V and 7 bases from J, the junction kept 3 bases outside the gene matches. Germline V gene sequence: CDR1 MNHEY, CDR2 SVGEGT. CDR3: CASSGQGDEAFF. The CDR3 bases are TGTGCCAGCTCGGGACAGGGGGATGAAGCTTTCTTT.

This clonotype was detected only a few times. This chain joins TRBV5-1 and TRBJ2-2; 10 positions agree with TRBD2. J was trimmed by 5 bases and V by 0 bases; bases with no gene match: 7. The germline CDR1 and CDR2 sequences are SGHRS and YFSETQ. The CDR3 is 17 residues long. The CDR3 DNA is TGCGCCAGCAGCTTGGCGCTAGCGGGGGCCTCTACCGGGGAGCTGTTTTTT. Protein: CASSLALAGASTGELFF.

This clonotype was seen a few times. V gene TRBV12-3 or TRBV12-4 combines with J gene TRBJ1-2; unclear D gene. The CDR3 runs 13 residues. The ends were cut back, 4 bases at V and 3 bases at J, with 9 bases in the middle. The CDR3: CASSSLSHYGYTF. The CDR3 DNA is TGTGCCAGCAGTTCTCTCTCCCACTATGGCTACACCTTC.

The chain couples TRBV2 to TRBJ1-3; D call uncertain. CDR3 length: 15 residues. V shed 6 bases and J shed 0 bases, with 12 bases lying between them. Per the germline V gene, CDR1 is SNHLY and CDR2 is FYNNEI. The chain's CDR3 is CASREPRSSGNTIYF. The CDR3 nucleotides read TGTGCCAGCAGAGAGCCCCGGAGCTCTGGAAACACCATATATTTT.

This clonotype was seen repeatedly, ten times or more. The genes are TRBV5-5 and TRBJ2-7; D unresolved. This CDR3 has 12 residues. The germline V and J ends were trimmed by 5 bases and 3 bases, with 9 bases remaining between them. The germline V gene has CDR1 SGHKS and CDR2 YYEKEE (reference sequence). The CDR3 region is CASSGQFYEQYF. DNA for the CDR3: TGTGCCAGCAGTGGGCAGTTCTACGAGCAGTACTTC.

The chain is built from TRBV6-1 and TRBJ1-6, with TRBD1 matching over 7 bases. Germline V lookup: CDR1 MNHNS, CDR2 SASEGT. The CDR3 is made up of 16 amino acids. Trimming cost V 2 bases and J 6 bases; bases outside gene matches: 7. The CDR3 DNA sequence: TGTGCCAGCAGTGAATTTCGGCCAGGGGGTAATTCACCCCTCCACTTT. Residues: CASSEFRPGGNSPLHF.

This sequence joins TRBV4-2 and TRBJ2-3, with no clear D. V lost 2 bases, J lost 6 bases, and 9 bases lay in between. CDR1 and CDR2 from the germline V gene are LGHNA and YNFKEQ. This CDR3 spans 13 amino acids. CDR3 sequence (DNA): TGTGCCAGCAGCCAACGCCTTTTTGATACGCAGTATTTT. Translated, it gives CASSQRLFDTQYF.

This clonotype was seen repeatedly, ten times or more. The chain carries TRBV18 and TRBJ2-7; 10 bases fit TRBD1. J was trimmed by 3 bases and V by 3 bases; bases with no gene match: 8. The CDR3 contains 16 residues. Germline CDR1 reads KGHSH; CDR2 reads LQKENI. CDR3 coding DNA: TGTGCCAGCTCACCCCCTGGGACAGGGGCCCTCTACGAGCAGTACTTC. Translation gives CASSPPGTGALYEQYF.